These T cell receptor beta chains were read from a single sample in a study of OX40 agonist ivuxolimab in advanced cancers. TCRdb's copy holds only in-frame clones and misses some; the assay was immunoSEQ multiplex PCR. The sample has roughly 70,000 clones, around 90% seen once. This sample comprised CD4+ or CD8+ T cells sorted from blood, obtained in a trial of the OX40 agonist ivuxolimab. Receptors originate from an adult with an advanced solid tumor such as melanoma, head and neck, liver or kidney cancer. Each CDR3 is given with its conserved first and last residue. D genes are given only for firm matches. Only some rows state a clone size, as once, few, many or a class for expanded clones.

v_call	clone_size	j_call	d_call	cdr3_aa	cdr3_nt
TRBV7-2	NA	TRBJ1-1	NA	CASSFRTETEAFF	TGTGCCAGCAGCTTTCGGACGGAAACTGAAGCTTTCTTT
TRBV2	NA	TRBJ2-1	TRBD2	CASSGPGRAHNEQFF	TGTGCCAGCAGCGGTCCCGGGAGGGCCCACAATGAGCAGTTCTTC
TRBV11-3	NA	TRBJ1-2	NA	CASSPKRLYGYTF	TGTGCCAGCAGCCCCAAGCGACTCTATGGCTACACCTTC
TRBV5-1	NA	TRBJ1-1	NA	CASSLDGSANTEAFF	TGCGCCAGCAGCTTGGATGGAAGCGCGAACACTGAAGCTTTCTTT
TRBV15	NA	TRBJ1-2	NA	CATSRDTQIKTYGYTF	TGTGCCACCAGCAGAGATACGCAGATAAAGACCTATGGCTACACCTTC
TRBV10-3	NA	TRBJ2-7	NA	CAISPSSYEQYF	TGTGCCATCAGCCCGAGCTCCTACGAGCAGTACTTC
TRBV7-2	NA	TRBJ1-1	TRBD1	CASSPTGWTEAFF	TGTGCCAGCAGCCCGACAGGGTGGACTGAAGCTTTCTTT
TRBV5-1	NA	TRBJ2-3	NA	CASSLAGDTQYF	TGCGCCAGCAGCTTGGCTGGGGATACGCAGTATTTT
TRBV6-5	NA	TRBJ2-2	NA	CASSTGGNTGELFF	TGTGCCAGCAGCACCGGGGGGAACACCGGGGAGCTGTTTTTT
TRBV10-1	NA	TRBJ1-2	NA	CASSESTHPRMDGYTF	TGCGCCAGCAGTGAGTCAACACACCCGAGGATGGATGGCTACACCTTC
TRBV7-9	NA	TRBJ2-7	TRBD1	CASSWTGAYEQYF	TGTGCCAGCAGCTGGACAGGGGCCTACGAGCAGTACTTC
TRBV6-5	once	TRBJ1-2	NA	CASSNSFTNYGYTF	TGTGCCAGCAGCAACAGTTTTACTAACTATGGCTACACCTTC
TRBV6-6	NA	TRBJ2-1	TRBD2	CASVAGGPLNEQFF	TGTGCCAGCGTAGCGGGGGGGCCCCTCAATGAGCAGTTCTTC
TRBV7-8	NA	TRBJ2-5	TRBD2	CASSLDLAGETQYF	TGTGCCAGCAGCTTAGACCTAGCGGGCGAGACCCAGTACTTC
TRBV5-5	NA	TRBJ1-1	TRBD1	CASTAGTGGTEAFF	TGTGCCAGCACCGCGGGGACAGGGGGCACTGAAGCTTTCTTT
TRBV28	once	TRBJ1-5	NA	CASWGPFVLNQPQHF	TGTGCTTCATGGGGGCCTTTTGTACTAAATCAGCCCCAGCATTTT
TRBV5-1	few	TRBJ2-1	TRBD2	CASSLGSSGSLNEQFF	TGCGCCAGCAGCTTGGGGTCTAGCGGGAGTTTGAATGAGCAGTTCTTC
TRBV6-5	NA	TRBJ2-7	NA	CASRLGRYSYEQYF	TGTGCCAGCAGATTAGGGAGGTACTCCTACGAGCAGTACTTC
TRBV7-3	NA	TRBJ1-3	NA	CASSPGNSGNTIYF	TGTGCCAGCAGCCCCGGAAACTCTGGAAACACCATATATTTT
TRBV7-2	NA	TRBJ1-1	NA	CASSLTRTEAFF	TGTGCCAGCAGCTTAACACGAACTGAAGCTTTCTTT
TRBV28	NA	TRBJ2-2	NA	CASSLIPGELFF	TGTGCCAGCAGTTTAATTCCCGGGGAGCTGTTTTTT
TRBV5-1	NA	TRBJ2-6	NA	CASTDGSGANVLTF	TGCGCCAGCACGGATGGATCTGGGGCCAACGTCCTGACTTTC
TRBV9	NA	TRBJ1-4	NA	CASSISPGNEKLFF	TGTGCCAGCAGCATCAGCCCAGGGAATGAAAAACTGTTTTTT
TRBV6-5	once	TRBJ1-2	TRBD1	CASRKLGQGTYGYTF	TGTGCCAGCAGGAAATTAGGACAGGGCACCTATGGCTACACCTTC